This TCR beta chain derives from a study of cytomegalovirus exposure and HLA in healthy donors. With 60 Vbeta and 13 Jbeta primers, the PCR was carried out. In the source study's methods: It was a later analysis that counted roughly 80 million unique TCR beta chains, of which roughly 11 million were shared. Method: immunoSEQ multiplex PCR; TCRdb's copy keeps in-frame clones and lacks some. D and trimming were read from the DNA, whereas the V and J calls and clone size are those reported in that table. The sample records 130,000 or so clones, 75% being singletons. V shed 3 bases, J shed 8 bases, and the junction held 7 bases outside the gene matches. The CDR3 runs to 13 residues. Germline V lookup: CDR1 SGHNT, CDR2 YYREEE (reference sequence). This clone occurred once. Its matching antigen is unknown. Overall study findings and caveats: The authors later linked a missense DCLRE1C variant to TCR beta V- and J-gene trimming. When presence/absence was analysed, sequencing depth was taken to be roughly uniform across donors.

The sample taken for sequencing was PBMCs. The chain carries TRBV5-4 and TRBJ1-2; 7 nucleotides match TRBD1. The TCR comes from a man aged 40-50 years in good health and CMV-seronegative. DNA of the CDR3: TGTGCCAGCAGCTCCGACAGGGTCGAGGGCTACACCTTC. This gives the protein CASSSDRVEGYTF. Full variable domain (rest looked up from reference TRBV5-4 and TRBJ1-2): ETGVTQSPTHLIKTRGQQVTLRCSSQSGHNTVSWYQQALGQGPQFIFQYYREEENGRGNFPPRFSGLQFPNYSSELNVNALELDDSALYLCASSSDRVEGYTFGSGTRLTVV.